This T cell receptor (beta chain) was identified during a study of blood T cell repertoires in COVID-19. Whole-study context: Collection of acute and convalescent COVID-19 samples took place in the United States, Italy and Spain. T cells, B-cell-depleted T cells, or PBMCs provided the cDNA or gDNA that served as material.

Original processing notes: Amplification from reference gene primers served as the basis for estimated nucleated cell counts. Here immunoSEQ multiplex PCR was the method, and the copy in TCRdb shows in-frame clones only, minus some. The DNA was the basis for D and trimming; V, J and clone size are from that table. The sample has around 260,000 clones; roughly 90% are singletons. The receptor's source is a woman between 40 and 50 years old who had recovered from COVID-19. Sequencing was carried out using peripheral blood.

DNA for the CDR3: TGTGCCAGTATGGGGACTAGCGGGGGAAGCTCCTACAATGAGCAGTTCTTC. It specifies CASMGTSGGSSYNEQFF. The chain recombines TRBV19 with TRBJ2-1; the match to TRBD2 covers 14 bases. CDR3 length: 17 amino acids. CDR1 LNHDA and CDR2 SQIVND come from the germline V gene (reference sequence). Unmatched junction bases numbered 5, after V lost 7 bases and J lost 0 bases.